This T cell receptor (beta chain) comes out of a study of cytomegalovirus exposure and HLA in healthy donors (dated by TCRdb to between 2016 and 2019). Regarding the study in general: According to an earlier analysis of a few hundred of the donors, 150 million to 200 million T cells yielded 90 million to 130 million unique TCR beta sequences and around 280 Gb of sequence data. An early release that covered fewer than 750 HLA-typed donors contained around 330 gigabases of sequencing data and around 80 million unique TCR sequences. Among the approximately 430 genotyped donors, approximately 81% belonged to the genetic ancestry cluster associated with self-reported Caucasian donors. The study aimed to test whether signatures of past pathogen exposure could be identified by cataloging public T cell receptors. The T cell repertoires of roughly 660 subjects were profiled by immunosequencing and related to cytomegalovirus serostatus. Along with the approximately 670-subject first cohort, a separate validation cohort of around 120 different subjects was used. The study combined high-throughput TCR immunosequencing, statistical association of individual TCRs with disease status, and machine learning to predict cytomegalovirus infection status. A later analysis re-examined previously published TCR beta repertoires from more than 550 donors and added high-resolution HLA genotyping to investigate patterns of TCR occurrence. Rather than using new phenotypic data, the later analysis identified candidate immune exposures from TCR beta sequences and from how often those sequences occurred across donors. In an earlier analysis of roughly 580 of the donors, high-throughput TCR beta sequencing was used to judge whether each TCR beta V gene segment behaved as functional or pseudogenic. Alongside the repertoire data, information on donor age, sex, ethnicity and CMV serostatus was compiled. Genome-wide SNP genotypes for about three fifths of the 666 donors were used in a later genetic analysis, which treated that subset as a discovery cohort. All discovery cohort repertoires had been generated on a single sequencing platform. Both class I and class II loci were covered by HLA typing, at four-digit resolution. The number of donors typed differed by locus, with about 629-630 for A, B, C, DRB1 and DQB1, roughly 520 for DQA1, over 600 for DPA1, and some 470 for DPB1. Because of strong linkage in the cohort, roughly 5 DR-DQ haplotypes were treated as single units for association and clustering. Across about 370 genotyped donors of the cohort, an average of roughly 230,000 unique TCR beta nucleotide sequences per donor were sequenced, and roughly a sixth of those sequences were non-productive. General conclusions and limits of the study: The 87-base-pair reads could not distinguish some IMGT-functional V segments, including TRBV6-2 and TRBV6-3, so those segments were excluded. In a later genetic analysis, fewer N-insertions in productive TCRs were reported among donors in an Asian-associated ancestry cluster than the roughly 710-donor mean. In a later genetic analysis, a missense DCLRE1C variant was associated with V-gene and J-gene trimming of TCR beta chains, and the association was replicated in an independent cohort. A further reported finding was that TCR beta sequences accurately predicted the HLA-A and HLA-B alleles for most subjects in the first cohort. In this cohort, only TCR beta chains were sequenced, and detectable features were limited by the absence of alpha or paired-chain data. Assigning TCR associations to individual alleles was difficult when HLA alleles, especially DR and DQ, strongly co-occurred. A later analysis found that most CMV-associated TCR beta chains appeared HLA-restricted, with HLA associations seemingly driven largely by CMV exposure. A later analysis found that TCR association rates varied across HLA loci, with DRB1 alleles showing the most associated TCRs and HLA-C alleles the fewest. An earlier analysis of approximately 500 of the donors showed that most TCR beta V segments appeared in productive rearrangements either about 87% or about 30% of the time, which broadly matched IMGT annotations. HLA typing was unavailable for some donors at each locus, so association tests used only the typed subset. Several of the top co-occurrence clusters appeared to be linked to parvovirus B19, influenza, CMV and Epstein-Barr virus, according to a later analysis. The earlier analysis of some 540 of the donors excluded 15 to 20 rarely observed V segments, including chromosome 9 orphons, because counts were too low. Immune exposure information for the cohort was limited to CMV serostatus. Roughly uniform sequencing depth across donors was assumed in presence/absence analyses, although this assumption may not hold. At a false discovery rate of 0.05, a later analysis linked 16,951 TCR beta sequences to specific HLA alleles. According to the authors, the approach could potentially be generalized to other disease states and immunological phenotypes. The classifier was reported to diagnose cytomegalovirus status with high specificity and sensitivity in both the original and validation cohorts. A total of around 150 TCR beta chains were listed by the study as associated with cytomegalovirus. A later analysis found that HLA-associated TCR beta chains were more clonally expanded and had lower generation probabilities than equally common non-associated chains. A cluster of highly shared sequence variants was judged likely to represent a technical artifact of the sequencing pipeline. Correlated functional status among segregating V segments might be attributable to linkage disequilibrium, but an unknown experimental factor could not be ruled out. Three of the identified cytomegalovirus-associated TCR beta chains were confirmed in vitro to be specific for cytomegalovirus antigens. Across donors, most TCR sequences were observed very rarely, whereas some public TCRs were present in many individuals.

About this clone itself: Its antigen has not been determined. The junction departs from germline at one end; a sequencing error may be responsible.

The germline V gene (reference sequence) yields SEHNR for CDR1 and FQNEAQ for CDR2. Measured from the cysteine to the phenylalanine, the CDR3 is 15 residues long. The only DNA kept is the CDR3, 45 bases in frame from the first base. Libraries came from the immunoSEQ multiplex PCR assay. For the multiplex PCR, a mixture combining 60 forward primers for TCR Vbeta segments and 13 reverse primers for TCR Jbeta segments was used. A multiplex PCR assay on genomic DNA amplified the CDR3 region of rearranged TCR beta genes. The Illumina HiSeq System was used to sequence the amplified TCR beta libraries as 87-base-pair reads. The original methods were these. In a later analysis, around 80 million unique TCR beta chains were counted across the 666 repertoires, and roughly 10 million of these chains were shared by at least two donors. A nearest-neighbor algorithm error-corrected the raw reads and collapsed the reads into unique sequences, merging closely related sequences to remove PCR and sequencing errors. V, D and J gene segments were assigned by aligning CDR3 sequences to IMGT reference sequences. Each retained sequence needed at least a six-nucleotide match to both a V gene segment and a J gene segment. Rearrangements were called productive when the CDR3 lacked stop codons and stayed in frame with V and J; all others were non-productive. Following IMGT convention, CDR3 was defined as the stretch from the second conserved V-encoded cysteine to the conserved J-encoded phenylalanine. Sequences without an unambiguous match to a single V gene segment were excluded from the earlier analysis of approximately 560 of the donors. An earlier analysis of 550 to 650 of the donors classified V segments as functional when productive rearrangements were above 56.7% and as segregating when the standard deviation between donors was above 5%. To diagnose cytomegalovirus status from the catalog of TCR beta chain sequences, a statistical classification framework was built. V and J gene assignment, in a later analysis, came from comparing TCR nucleotide sequences with IMGT/GENE-DB human TR gene sequences. In a later analysis, CDR3 sequences and most-parsimonious VDJ recombination scenarios were assigned using the TCRdist pipeline. A later analysis defined each TCR beta chain by its CDR3 amino acid sequence plus V-gene family, and excluded reads lacking a unique V-gene family. As a way to deal with suspected cross-contamination and a sequencing artifact, a later analysis dropped 592 nucleotide sequences that were highly shared and had low generation probability. In a later analysis, a clonal expansion index for each public chain was calculated from normalized within-repertoire ranks of inferred template counts. In a later analysis, generation probabilities were computed with a VDJ recombination model fitted to out-of-frame rearrangements, and the resulting probabilities were checked against IGoR. In a later analysis, hypergeometric tests were used to score TCR-TCR, TCR-HLA and TCR-CMV co-occurrence, with a repertoire-size bias correction applied to TCR pairs. False discovery rates were estimated in a later analysis by permuting HLA or CMV assignments 20 times. In a later analysis, co-occurring TCRs were grouped using DBSCAN, with TCRdist sequence similarity added in when clustering inside HLA-allele-positive subsets. Repertoires with fewer than 30,000 or more than 120,000 public chains, plus five repertoires with anomalous nucleotide sharing, were excluded from co-occurrence clustering. Not all clones reach the TCRdb copy of this immuneACCESS table, which keeps in-frame sequences only. Checked studies attribute under half of the gap to unresolved V genes and leave the rest unexplained. V, J and clone size derive from that table, while D and trimming were established from the DNA sequence. This sample comprises some 110,000 clones, less than 85% of them detected only once. Jointly, the top ten make up about 15% of the sample.

The cohort consisted of some 730 healthy bone marrow donors. At the time of sampling, every cohort member was nominally healthy, though immune exposures that went unrecorded were likely present. The donor tested CMV seropositive and was one of the 289 seropositive cohort members. A peripheral blood sample was collected from each donor, and TCR beta sequencing was performed on peripheral blood mononuclear cells. The Qiagen DNeasy Blood Extraction Kit was used to extract genomic DNA from the blood cell samples. This sequence originates from a man between 50 and 59 years old in good health and CMV-seropositive. The chain employs TRBV7-9 and TRBJ2-3, with a tentative D gene TRBD2 over 5 matching bases. The sample consisted of PBMCs. The CDR3 has the sequence CSSSLAIVATDTQYF. The DNA reads as follows: TGTTCCAGCAGCTTAGCGATAGTTGCCACAGATACGCAGTATTTT.